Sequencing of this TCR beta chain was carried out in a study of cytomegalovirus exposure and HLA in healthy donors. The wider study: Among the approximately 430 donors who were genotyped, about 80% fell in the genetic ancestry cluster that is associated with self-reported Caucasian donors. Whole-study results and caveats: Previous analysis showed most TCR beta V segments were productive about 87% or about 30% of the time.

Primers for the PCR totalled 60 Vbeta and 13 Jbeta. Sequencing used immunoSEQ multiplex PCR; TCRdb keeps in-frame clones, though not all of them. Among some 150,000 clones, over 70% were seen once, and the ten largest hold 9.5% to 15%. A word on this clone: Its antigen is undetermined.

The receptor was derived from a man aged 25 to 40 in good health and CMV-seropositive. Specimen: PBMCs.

CDR3 sequence (DNA): TGCGCCAGCAGCTTGGTAGGGGGTGGCTACGAGCAGTACTTC. It translates to CASSLVGGGYEQYF. The V gene is TRBV5-1, the J gene TRBJ2-7; possible D gene TRBD1, 6 bases. Between the trimmed V and J ends, which lost 0 bases and 3 bases, there was a span of 10 bases. Germline CDR1 SGHRS, CDR2 YFSETQ. The CDR3 loop spans 14 amino acids.